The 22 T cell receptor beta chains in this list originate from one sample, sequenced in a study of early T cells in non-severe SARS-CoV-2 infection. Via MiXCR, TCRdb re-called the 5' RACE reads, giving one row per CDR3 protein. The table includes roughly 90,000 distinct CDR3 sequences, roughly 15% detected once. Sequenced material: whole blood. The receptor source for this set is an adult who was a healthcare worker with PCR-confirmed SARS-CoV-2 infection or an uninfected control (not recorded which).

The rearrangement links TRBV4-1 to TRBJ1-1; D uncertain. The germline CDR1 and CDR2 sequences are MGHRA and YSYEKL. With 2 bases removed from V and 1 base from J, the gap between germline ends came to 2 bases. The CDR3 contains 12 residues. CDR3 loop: CASSQQNTEAFF. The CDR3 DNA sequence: TGCGCCAGCAGCCAACAGAACACTGAAGCTTTCTTT.

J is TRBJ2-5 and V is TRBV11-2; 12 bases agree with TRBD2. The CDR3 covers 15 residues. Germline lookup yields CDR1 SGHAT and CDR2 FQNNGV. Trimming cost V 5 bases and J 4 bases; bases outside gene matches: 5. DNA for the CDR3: TGTGCCAGCAGCCCTAGCGGGGGGGCCGGAGAGACCCAGTACTTC. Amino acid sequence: CASSPSGGAGETQYF.

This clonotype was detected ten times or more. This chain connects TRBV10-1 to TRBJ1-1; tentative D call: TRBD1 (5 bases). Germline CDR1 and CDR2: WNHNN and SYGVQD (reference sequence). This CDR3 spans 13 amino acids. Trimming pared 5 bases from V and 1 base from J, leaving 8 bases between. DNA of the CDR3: TGCGCCAGCAGTACTGGACAGAACACTGAAGCTTTCTTT. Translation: CASSTGQNTEAFF.

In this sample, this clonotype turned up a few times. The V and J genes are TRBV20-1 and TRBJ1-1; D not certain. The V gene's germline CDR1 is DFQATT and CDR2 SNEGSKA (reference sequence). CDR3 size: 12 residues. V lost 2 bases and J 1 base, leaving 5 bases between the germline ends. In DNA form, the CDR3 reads TGCAGTGCTAGATATACGAACACTGAAGCTTTCTTT. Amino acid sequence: CSARYTNTEAFF.

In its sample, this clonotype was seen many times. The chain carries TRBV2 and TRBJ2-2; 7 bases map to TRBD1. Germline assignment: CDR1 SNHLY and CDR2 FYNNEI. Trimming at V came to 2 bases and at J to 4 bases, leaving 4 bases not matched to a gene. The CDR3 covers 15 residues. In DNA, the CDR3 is TGTGCCAGCAGTGAAACCGGGACAGCCACCGGGGAGCTGTTTTTT. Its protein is CASSETGTATGELFF.

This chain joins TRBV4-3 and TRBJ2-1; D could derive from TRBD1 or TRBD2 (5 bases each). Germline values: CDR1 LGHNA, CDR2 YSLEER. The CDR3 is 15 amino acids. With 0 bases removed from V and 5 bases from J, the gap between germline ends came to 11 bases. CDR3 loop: CASSQDSGRNNEQFF. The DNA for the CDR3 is TGCGCCAGCAGCCAAGATTCGGGGCGGAACAATGAGCAGTTCTTC.

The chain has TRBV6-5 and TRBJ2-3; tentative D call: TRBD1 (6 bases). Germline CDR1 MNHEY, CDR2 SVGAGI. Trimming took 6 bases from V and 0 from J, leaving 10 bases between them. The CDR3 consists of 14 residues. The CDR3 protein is CASSGQPSTDTQYF. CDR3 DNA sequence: TGTGCCAGCAGCGGACAGCCTAGCACAGATACGCAGTATTTT.

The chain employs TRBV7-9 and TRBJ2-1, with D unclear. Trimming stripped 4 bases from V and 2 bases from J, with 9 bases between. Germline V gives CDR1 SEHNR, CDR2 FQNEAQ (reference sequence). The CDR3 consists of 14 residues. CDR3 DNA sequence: TGTGCCAGCAGCTCACGCAGGACCTACAATGAGCAGTTCTTC. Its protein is CASSSRRTYNEQFF.

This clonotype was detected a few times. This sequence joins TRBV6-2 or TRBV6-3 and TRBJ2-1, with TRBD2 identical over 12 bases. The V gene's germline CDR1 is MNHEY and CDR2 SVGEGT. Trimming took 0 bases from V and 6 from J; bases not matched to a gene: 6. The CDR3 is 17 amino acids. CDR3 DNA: TGTGCCAGCAGTTACTCGACCCCTAGCGGGGGGGCCAATGAGCAGTTCTTC. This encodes CASSYSTPSGGANEQFF.

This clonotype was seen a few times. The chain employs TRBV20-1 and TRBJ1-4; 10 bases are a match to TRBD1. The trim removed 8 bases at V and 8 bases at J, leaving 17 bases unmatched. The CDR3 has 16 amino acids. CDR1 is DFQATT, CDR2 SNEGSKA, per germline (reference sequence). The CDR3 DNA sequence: TGCAGTCCTTTCGGGACAGGGGCCCTCGAGGGGGAAAAACTGTTTTTT. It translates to CSPFGTGALEGEKLFF.

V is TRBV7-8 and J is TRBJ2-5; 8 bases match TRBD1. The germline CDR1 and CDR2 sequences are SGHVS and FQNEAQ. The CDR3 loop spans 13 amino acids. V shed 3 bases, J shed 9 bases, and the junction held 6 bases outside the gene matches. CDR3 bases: TGTGCCAGCAGCTTTTCCGGACAGGGCGCCCAGTACTTC. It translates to CASSFSGQGAQYF.

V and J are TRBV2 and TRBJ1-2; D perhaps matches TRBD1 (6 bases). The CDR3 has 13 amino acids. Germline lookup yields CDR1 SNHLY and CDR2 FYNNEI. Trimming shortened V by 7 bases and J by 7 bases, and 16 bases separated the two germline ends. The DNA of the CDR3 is TGTGCCAGCACAGGGGATGTTTTTAGTGGCTACACCTTC. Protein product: CASTGDVFSGYTF.

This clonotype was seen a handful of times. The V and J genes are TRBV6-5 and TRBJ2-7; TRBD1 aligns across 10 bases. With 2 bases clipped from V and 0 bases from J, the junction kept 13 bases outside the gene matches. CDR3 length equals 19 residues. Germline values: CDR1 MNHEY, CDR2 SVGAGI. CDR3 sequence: CASSYEPPGQGGNSYEQYF. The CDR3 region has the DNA TGTGCCAGCAGTTACGAACCCCCCGGACAGGGGGGAAACTCCTACGAGCAGTACTTC.

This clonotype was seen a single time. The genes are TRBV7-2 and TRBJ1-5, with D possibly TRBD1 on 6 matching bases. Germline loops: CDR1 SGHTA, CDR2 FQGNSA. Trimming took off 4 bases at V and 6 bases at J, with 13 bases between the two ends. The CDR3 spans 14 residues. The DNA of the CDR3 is TGTGCCAGCAGCTCCTCGAGGGGGGTTCAGCCCCAGCATTTT. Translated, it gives CASSSSRGVQPQHF. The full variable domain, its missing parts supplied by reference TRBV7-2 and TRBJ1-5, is GAGVSQSPSNKVTEKGKDVELRCDPISGHTALYWYRQSLGQGLEFLIYFQGNSAPDKSGLPSDRFSAERTGGSVSTLTIQRTQQEDSAVYLCASSSSRGVQPQHFGDGTRLSIL.

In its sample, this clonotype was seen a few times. CDR3 nucleotide sequence: TGTGCCAGCAGCTTACAGTTAGATACGCAGTATTTT. Amino acid sequence: CASSLQLDTQYF. The chain joins TRBV11-2 to TRBJ2-3; no definite D call. The CDR3 runs to 12 residues. The germline gives CDR1 SGHAT, CDR2 FQNNGV. Trimming took 2 bases from V and 5 from J, leaving 5 bases between them.

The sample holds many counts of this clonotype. CDR3 region: CASSITGGPDTQYF. CDR3 DNA sequence: TGTGCCAGTAGTATAACAGGGGGCCCAGATACGCAGTATTTT. The chain uses TRBV19 and TRBJ2-3; 9 bases map to TRBD1. Losses at the gene ends were 2 bases for V and 4 bases for J; bases not matched to a gene: 1. The germline V gene encodes CDR1 LNHDA and CDR2 SQIVND (reference sequence). The length of the CDR3 is 14 residues. The entire variable domain, with the rest obtained from reference TRBV19 and TRBJ2-3, is as follows: DGGITQSPKYLFRKEGQNVTLSCEQNLNHDAMYWYRQDPGQGLRLIYYSQIVNDFQKGDIAEGYSVSREKKESFPLTVTSAQKNPTAFYLCASSITGGPDTQYFGPGTRLTVL.

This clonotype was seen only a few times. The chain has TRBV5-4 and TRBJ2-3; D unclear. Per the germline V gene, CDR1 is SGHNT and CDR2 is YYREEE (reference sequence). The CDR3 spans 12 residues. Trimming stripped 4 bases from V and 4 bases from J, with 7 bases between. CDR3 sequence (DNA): TGTGCCAGCAGCCTAACCGCAGATACGCAGTATTTT. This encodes CASSLTADTQYF.

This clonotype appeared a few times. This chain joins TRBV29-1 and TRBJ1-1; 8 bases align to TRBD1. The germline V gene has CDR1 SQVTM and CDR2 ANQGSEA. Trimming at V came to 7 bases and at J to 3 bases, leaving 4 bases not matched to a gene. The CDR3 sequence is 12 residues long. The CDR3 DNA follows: TGCAGCGCCGACAGGGGAGACACTGAAGCTTTCTTT. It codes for CSADRGDTEAFF.

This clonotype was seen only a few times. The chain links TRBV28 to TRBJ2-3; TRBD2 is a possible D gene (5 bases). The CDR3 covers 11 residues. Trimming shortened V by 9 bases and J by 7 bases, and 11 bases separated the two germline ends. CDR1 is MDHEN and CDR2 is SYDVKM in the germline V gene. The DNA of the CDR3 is TGTGCCAGTGAGCGGAGTAATACGCAGTATTTT. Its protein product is CASERSNTQYF.

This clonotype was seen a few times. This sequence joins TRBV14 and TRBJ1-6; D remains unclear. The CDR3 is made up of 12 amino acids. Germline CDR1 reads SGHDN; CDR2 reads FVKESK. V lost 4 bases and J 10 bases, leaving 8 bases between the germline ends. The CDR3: CASSPRGSPLHF. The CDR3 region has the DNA TGTGCCAGCAGCCCGAGAGGATCACCCCTCCACTTT.

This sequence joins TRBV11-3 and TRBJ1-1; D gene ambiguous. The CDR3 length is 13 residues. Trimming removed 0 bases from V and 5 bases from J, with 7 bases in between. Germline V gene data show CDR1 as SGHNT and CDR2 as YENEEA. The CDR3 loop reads CASSLDDGTEAFF. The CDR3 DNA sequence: TGTGCCAGCAGCTTAGATGACGGGACTGAAGCTTTCTTT.

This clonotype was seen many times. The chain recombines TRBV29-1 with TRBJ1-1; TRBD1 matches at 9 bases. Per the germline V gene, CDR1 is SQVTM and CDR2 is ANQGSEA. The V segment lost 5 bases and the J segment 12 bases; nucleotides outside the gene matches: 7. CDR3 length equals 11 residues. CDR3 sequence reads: CSVTGTGLSFF. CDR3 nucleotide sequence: TGCAGCGTTACCGGGACAGGGTTGTCTTTCTTT.